This T cell receptor beta chain was recorded in a study of blood T cell repertoires in COVID-19. In the study's own analysis: How many nucleated cells were present was estimated from reference gene primer amplification. Measured with immunoSEQ multiplex PCR; TCRdb has only the in-frame clones, and not every one. D and trimming were read from the DNA, whereas the V and J calls and clone size are those reported in that table. The data contain some 46,000 clones, 87% of them singletons. Germline-derived CDR1 and CDR2 are SGHTA and FQGNSA. The V gene lost 1 base and the J gene lost 4 bases, with 13 bases spanning the gap. The CDR3 spans 15 residues.

The specimen sequenced was peripheral blood. The rearrangement uses TRBV7-2 and TRBJ1-1, with unresolved D. The sequence was obtained from a human donor in a cohort sampled during active COVID-19. The CDR3 sequence: CASSLGPGLPTEAFF. In DNA form, the CDR3 reads TGTGCCAGCAGCTTAGGGCCGGGATTGCCCACTGAAGCTTTCTTT.